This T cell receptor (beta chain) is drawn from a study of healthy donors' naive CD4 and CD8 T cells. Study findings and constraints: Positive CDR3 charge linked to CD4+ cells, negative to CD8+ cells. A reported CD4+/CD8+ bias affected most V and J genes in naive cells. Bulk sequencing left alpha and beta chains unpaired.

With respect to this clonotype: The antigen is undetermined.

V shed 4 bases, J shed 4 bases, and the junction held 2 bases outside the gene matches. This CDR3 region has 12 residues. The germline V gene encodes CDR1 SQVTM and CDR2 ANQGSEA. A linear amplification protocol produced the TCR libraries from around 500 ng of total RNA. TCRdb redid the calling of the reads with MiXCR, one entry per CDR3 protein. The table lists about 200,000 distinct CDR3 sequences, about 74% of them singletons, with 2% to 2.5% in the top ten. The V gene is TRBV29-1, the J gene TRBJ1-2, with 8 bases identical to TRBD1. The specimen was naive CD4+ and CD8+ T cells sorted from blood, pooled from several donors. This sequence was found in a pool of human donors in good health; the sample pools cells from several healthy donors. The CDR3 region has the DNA TGCAGCGTTGCCAGGGGGCTCTATGGCTACACCTTC. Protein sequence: CSVARGLYGYTF.